The source of this TCR beta chain is a study of PD-1 blockade in classical Hodgkin lymphoma. Sequencing used immunoSEQ multiplex PCR; TCRdb keeps in-frame clones, though not all of them. This table holds about 23,000 clones, about 71% found once. Germline V CDR1 and CDR2: SGHRS, YFSETQ. V was pared by 1 base and J by 9 bases, with 4 bases of the junction left unmatched. The CDR3 covers 13 residues. Every patient had relapsed following autologous stem cell transplantation, and cohorts differed in brentuximab vedotin exposure. The specimen comprised peripheral blood mononuclear cells (PBMCs), sampled at baseline. This TCR derives from a human donor with classical Hodgkin lymphoma. The chain recombines TRBV5-1 with TRBJ2-1, with 7 bases identical to TRBD2. CDR3 sequence: CASSLILASEQFF. The CDR3 bases are TGCGCCAGCAGCTTGATACTAGCGAGTGAGCAGTTCTTC. Full variable domain (rest looked up from reference TRBV5-1 and TRBJ2-1): KAGVTQTPRYLIKTRGQQVTLSCSPISGHRSVSWYQQTPGQGLQFLFEYFSETQRNKGNFPGRFSGRQFSNSRSEMNVSTLELGDSALYLCASSLILASEQFFGPGTRLTVL.